The rows below give T cell receptor beta chains drawn from one sample of a study of blood T cells in healthy people across ages. MiXCR, run by TCRdb on the 5' RACE reads, gives a single entry per CDR3 protein. This table has over 1,300,000 distinct CDR3 sequences, approximately 59% appearing once. Input material: blood. The receptors shown here come from a man aged 18 to 30 in good health. CDR3s include the opening cysteine and the closing phenylalanine or tryptophan. The D gene is left open where the match is weak. Not all rows give a size; the values are once, few, many and, for expanded clones, a class.

TRBV10-2	TRBJ2-3	.	.	TGCGCCACCAGGGCCCTCCATCGGGTAGATACGCAGTATTTT	CATRALHRVDTQYF
TRBV11-2	TRBJ2-5	.	.	TGTGTCAGCACCCTGACCAGCACTCATCTCGAGACCCAGTACTTC	CVSTLTSTHLETQYF
TRBV27	TRBJ2-3	.	TRBD2	TGTGCCAGCAGTTTCTCGGGGGGGGATACGCAGTATTTT	CASSFSGGDTQYF
TRBV6-1	TRBJ2-1	.	.	TGTGCCAGCATAGTGGGTGGCTCCTACAATGAGCAGTTCTTC	CASIVGGSYNEQFF
TRBV15	TRBJ2-3	.	.	TGTGCCACCAGCAGAGACGTCACCTCTAGCACAGATACGCAGTATTTT	CATSRDVTSSTDTQYF
TRBV20-1	TRBJ2-1	.	TRBD1	TGCAGTGCCCCCCGGGACAGGCAAAGCTCCTACAATGAGCAGTTCTTC	CSAPRDRQSSYNEQFF
TRBV24-1	TRBJ2-5	few	TRBD2	TGTGCCACCAGTGATTTTGGTCGAGCGGGAATACAAGAGACCCAGTACTTC	CATSDFGRAGIQETQYF
TRBV20-1	TRBJ1-2	.	.	TGCAGTGCTAACCCTGGGGTAGAGTACTATGGCTACACCTTC	CSANPGVEYYGYTF
TRBV7-2	TRBJ1-1	.	.	TGTGCCAGCAGCTTCTCCTCGGGGGGCGGCACTGAAGCTTTCTTT	CASSFSSGGGTEAFF
TRBV10-3	TRBJ2-3	.	.	TGTGCCATCAGTGAGCCGGGACATAGCACAGATACGCAGTATTTT	CAISEPGHSTDTQYF
TRBV2	TRBJ1-1	.	TRBD1	TGTGCCAGCGCTTTTGACAGGGGGGTCACTGAAGCTTTCTTT	CASAFDRGVTEAFF
TRBV20-1	TRBJ2-7	few	TRBD1	TGCAGTGCTCTTGGACAGGTCGAGCAGTACTTC	CSALGQVEQYF
TRBV10-1	TRBJ2-7	.	.	TGCGCCAGCAGTTGGACCCTTCGGGACGAGCAGTACTTC	CASSWTLRDEQYF
TRBV7-9	TRBJ2-1	.	TRBD2	TGTGCCAGCAGTCATCAGCGGGATAGATCCTACAATGAGCAGTTCTTC	CASSHQRDRSYNEQFF
TRBV5-1	TRBJ1-1	few	.	TGCGCCAGCAGCTCACGGACAGAAACCACTGAAGCTTTCTTT	CASSSRTETTEAFF
TRBV18	TRBJ1-2	.	.	TGTGCCAGCTCACCATCTGAGGGGAGCTATGGCTACACCTTC	CASSPSEGSYGYTF
TRBV6-2/TRBV6-3	TRBJ1-1	.	.	TGTGCCAGCAGTTACTCGATTCGGTCGGGCACTGAAGCTTTCTTT	CASSYSIRSGTEAFF
TRBV4-2	TRBJ1-1	.	.	TGTGCCAGCAGACCACAGGGAAACACTGAAGCTTTCTTT	CASRPQGNTEAFF
TRBV7-2	TRBJ2-7	.	.	TGTGCCAGCAGCTTAGATAGGCAGTCCTACGAGCAGTACTTC	CASSLDRQSYEQYF
TRBV7-2	TRBJ2-1	.	TRBD2	TGTGCCAGCAGCTCTCCCGGGGGGTTAAACGGCTACAATGAGCAGTTCTTC	CASSSPGGLNGYNEQFF
TRBV6-5	TRBJ2-3	few	.	TGTGCCAGCAGTTCATCAGGCCAGGATACGCAGTATTTT	CASSSSGQDTQYF
TRBV29-1	TRBJ2-7	.	TRBD1	TGCAGCGTGGAAGATAGGAAGACAGGGGGACAGTACTTC	CSVEDRKTGGQYF
TRBV7-9	TRBJ1-1	.	TRBD1	TGTGCCAGCAGCTCCGACTTTAAACCGGGACAGGGGCCCTACACTGAAGCTTTCTTT	CASSSDFKPGQGPYTEAFF
TRBV20-1	TRBJ1-6	once	TRBD1	TGCAGTGCTAGAGATCTGGACAGGGTGAATAATTCACCCCTCCACTTT	CSARDLDRVNNSPLHF
TRBV5-1	TRBJ2-5	.	.	TGCGCCAGCAGCTTTCCGATTGAGGAGACCCAGTACTTC	CASSFPIEETQYF
TRBV3-1	TRBJ2-1	.	.	TGTGCCAGCAGCCAAGAGGCTATCTACAATGAGCAGTTCTTC	CASSQEAIYNEQFF
TRBV6-1	TRBJ1-2	.	.	TGTGCCAGTCCCGGACCAGGGGACGGCTACACCTTC	CASPGPGDGYTF
TRBV12-3/TRBV12-4	TRBJ2-3	.	.	TGTGCCAGCAGCACGGGGGTCACAGATGCGCAGTATTTT	CASSTGVTDAQYF
TRBV6-1	TRBJ2-1	.	.	TGTGCCAGCAGTGGTTGGGACAAGACCTACAATGAGCAGTTCTTC	CASSGWDKTYNEQFF
TRBV29-1	TRBJ1-2	.	.	TGCAGCGTTGAAGGGGGAGTCCGACGGACTACCCCCGGACGCCAGGATGGCTACACCTTC	CSVEGGVRRTTPGRQDGYTF
TRBV7-2	TRBJ2-3	once	.	TGTGCCAGCAGAACCTGCCAGGGGACAGATACGCAGTATTTT	CASRTCQGTDTQYF
TRBV7-2	TRBJ2-3	.	TRBD2	TGTGCCAGCAGCTTATCGGGGGGGATTGCAGATACGCAGTATTTT	CASSLSGGIADTQYF
TRBV7-2	TRBJ2-7	.	.	TGTGCCAGCAGCTTAGTAACTAACTCCTACGAGCAGTACTTC	CASSLVTNSYEQYF
TRBV29-1	TRBJ2-1	.	.	TGCAGCGTTCGGGAGAGCTCCTACAATGAGCAGTTCTTC	CSVRESSYNEQFF
TRBV2	TRBJ2-7	.	TRBD1	TGTGCCAGCAGTGATGCGACAGGGCACTACGAGCAGTACTTC	CASSDATGHYEQYF
TRBV27	TRBJ2-5	.	.	TGTGCCGCTTCCCAGGGGACGAGGGAGACCCAGTACTTC	CAASQGTRETQYF
TRBV9	TRBJ2-2	few	.	TGTGCCAGCAGTCCCCCGACCGGGGAGCTGTTTTTT	CASSPPTGELFF
TRBV10-1	TRBJ1-2	.	TRBD1	TGCGCCAGCACCGGGGACAGGCCCAACTATGGCTACACCTTC	CASTGDRPNYGYTF
TRBV7-9	TRBJ2-7	few	TRBD1	TGTGCCAGCAGCAAACGTCCGGGACAGGGATCCTACGAGCAGTACTTC	CASSKRPGQGSYEQYF
TRBV6-1	TRBJ2-2	.	TRBD1	TGTGCCAGCAGTCAACAGGGGGTGAACACCGGGGAGCTGTTTTTT	CASSQQGVNTGELFF
TRBV29-1	TRBJ2-7	few	TRBD1	TGCAGCGTTGAAGCGACAGGGAGCTCCTACGAGCAGTACTTC	CSVEATGSSYEQYF
TRBV5-1	TRBJ2-7	.	TRBD1	TGCGCCAGCAGCGGAGACAGGGGGCTGTCTACCTACGAGCAGTACTTC	CASSGDRGLSTYEQYF
TRBV5-6	TRBJ1-2	.	.	TGTGCCAGCAGCCGGACCGATAACTATGGCTACACCTTC	CASSRTDNYGYTF
TRBV2	TRBJ2-7	.	.	TGTGCCAGCCTGGGACCGAACTCCTACGAGCAGTACTTC	CASLGPNSYEQYF
TRBV2	TRBJ2-1	.	TRBD2	TGTGCCAGCACCGATCGGGGGAGGGGCAATGAGCAGTTCTTC	CASTDRGRGNEQFF
TRBV29-1	TRBJ2-7	.	TRBD2	TGCAGCGTTGAAGGCCTAGCGGGAGAGTCCTACGAGCAGTACTTC	CSVEGLAGESYEQYF
TRBV20-1	TRBJ2-3	.	TRBD2	TGCAGTGCTAGCTCCCGGGGGGGCGAACCTTCTACAGATACGCAGTATTTT	CSASSRGGEPSTDTQYF
TRBV30	TRBJ1-5	.	TRBD1	TGTGCCTGGAGCACCGGGACAGGGGGCATCCGGCCCCAGCATTTT	CAWSTGTGGIRPQHF
TRBV3-1	TRBJ2-7	few	.	TGTGCCAGCAGCGGACGGCACAGCTACGAGCAGTACTTC	CASSGRHSYEQYF
TRBV20-1	TRBJ1-2	.	.	TGCAGTGCTAGCAGGGGTTTGTGGAATGGCTACACCTTC	CSASRGLWNGYTF
TRBV4-2	TRBJ2-1	.	TRBD2	TGTGCCAGCGGAACACTAGCGGGCCCCCGGGGTGAGCAGTTCTTC	CASGTLAGPRGEQFF
TRBV6-2/TRBV6-3	TRBJ2-1	.	.	TGTGCCAGCAGTTATCCCGCGGGACGCTGGGGGGATGAGCAGTTCTTC	CASSYPAGRWGDEQFF
TRBV29-1	TRBJ2-1	few	.	TGCAGCGCTGGAGCGGCAGGGAATAACCTGAATGAGCAGTTCTTC	CSAGAAGNNLNEQFF
TRBV7-2	TRBJ1-2	.	TRBD1	TGTGCCAGCAGACCAGCCGGGACAGGGAGCGACTATGGCTACACCTTC	CASRPAGTGSDYGYTF